Following are 4 T cell receptor beta chains from one sample sequenced in a study of blood T cells in healthy people across ages. The use of a sample-barcoded 5' primer and a J-beta primer mix characterized a second PCR of roughly 6 to 11 cycles. TCRdb passed the 5' RACE reads through MiXCR, listing each CDR3 protein once. The data contain roughly 800,000 distinct CDR3 sequences, 55% to 75% of them seen just once; the ten biggest clones take up about 20%. The sample consisted of blood. The receptors originated from a man between 25 and 39 years old in good health.

V gene TRBV24-1 combines with J gene TRBJ2-2; 7 bases match TRBD1. Germline CDR1 is KGHDR and CDR2 is SFDVKD. The CDR3 has 14 amino acids. Losses at the gene ends were 3 bases for V and 5 bases for J; bases not matched to a gene: 2. The CDR3 is CATSDGRGTGELFF. DNA of the CDR3: TGTGCCACCAGTGATGGCAGGGGGACCGGGGAGCTGTTTTTT.

For the CDR3, the DNA is TGTGCCACCAGATCTTGGGGGCGGCGCAGATGCAATTACTATGGCTACACCTTC. It is translated as CATRSWGRRRCNYYGYTF. The gene calls are TRBV24-1 and TRBJ1-2; D may be TRBD1 (6 bases). CDR1 and CDR2 (germline): KGHDR, SFDVKD. V shed 7 bases and J shed 3 bases, with 26 bases lying between them. The CDR3 is made up of 18 amino acids.

The chain couples TRBV6-1 to TRBJ2-7; D is unclear. The DNA matches TRBJ2-5 better at its end, which makes the J call doubtful. The CDR3 sequence is 12 residues long. Germline V gene sequence: CDR1 MNHNS, CDR2 SASEGT. This CDR3 reads CASSQPSETQYF. The DNA for the CDR3 is TGTGCCAGCAGTCAACCTTCAGAGACCCAGTACTTC.

CDR3 coding DNA: TGTGCCAGCGTCTCTCGGATGTCGGGTGAGCAGTTCTTC. Translation: CASVSRMSGEQFF. The chain is built from TRBV7-2 and TRBJ2-1; D uncertain. The CDR3 sequence is 13 residues long. From germline, CDR1 is SGHTA and CDR2 FQGNSA. The germline V and J ends were trimmed by 8 bases and 9 bases, with 17 bases remaining between them.